This T cell receptor (beta chain) was sequenced for a study of molecular identifiers for immune sequencing clone quantification. Study-wide points: Clonotypes surpassing 20 RNA copies contained over 99% of effector molecules, versus under 1% in naive cells.

This clonotype occurred many times. No antigen is known for it. TCRdb reanalysed the PCR reads using MiXCR and keeps one entry per CDR3 protein. The data show some 580,000 distinct CDR3 sequences, approximately 24% seen once. The CDR3 totals 20 residues. Trimming cost V 6 bases and J 4 bases; bases outside gene matches: 23. Sequenced input: naive CD8+ T cells from blood, with Jurkat cell RNA spiked in. Subset defined: FACS-sorted CD8+CD4-CCR7+CD45RA+ naive T cells. This TCR was sampled from a human donor in good health. Some libraries in this study had Jurkat cell RNA spiked in. The genes are TRBV12-3 or TRBV12-4 and TRBJ1-2, with TRBD1 identical over 10 bases. CDR3 sequence: CASSYGTLGQGSLPGYGYTF. CDR3 sequence (DNA): TGTGCCAGCAGCTACGGGACGTTGGGACAGGGGAGTCTACCTGGCTATGGCTACACCTTC.